Following are 9 T cell receptor beta chains from one sample sequenced in a study of T cells in Graves' hyperthyroidism and ophthalmopathy. Amplification yielded TCR beta CDR3 regions, with RNA transcripts as the source. The primer set for the first-round RT-PCR of the TCR CDR3 was HTBI. TCRdb reanalysed the multiplex PCR reads using MiXCR and keeps one entry per CDR3 protein. The sample lists 600,000 to 650,000 distinct CDR3 sequences, 16% occurring once. The sample consisted of blood. These receptors all stem from a woman aged 25 to 39 with Graves' hyperthyroidism.

Ten or more counts support this clonotype. This chain connects TRBV28 to TRBJ2-7; unclear D gene. The CDR3 sequence is 14 residues long. In germline, CDR1 is MDHEN, CDR2 SYDVKM. Deletions cut 3 bases from V and 4 bases from J, with 13 bases between. The CDR3 here is CASSFSAVQYEQYF. CDR3 sequence (DNA): TGTGCCAGCAGTTTTTCGGCCGTTCAGTACGAGCAGTACTTC.

This rearrangement joins TRBV20-1 to TRBJ2-7; D is perhaps TRBD1 (6 bases). V lost 0 bases and J 3 bases, leaving 15 bases between the germline ends. This CDR3 comprises 15 residues. Germline V lookup: CDR1 DFQATT, CDR2 SNEGSKA (reference sequence). This chain's CDR3 is CSARDQDQGGYEQYF. The CDR3 DNA sequence: TGCAGTGCTAGAGATCAAGATCAAGGGGGCTACGAGCAGTACTTC.

The chain joins TRBV5-4 to TRBJ2-2; 7 bases align to TRBD2. The CDR3 covers 15 residues. The V segment lost 4 bases and the J segment 4 bases; nucleotides outside the gene matches: 7. Germline V gene lookup returns CDR1 SGHNT and CDR2 YYREEE (reference sequence). This chain's CDR3 is CASSNRLAGTGELFF. DNA of the CDR3: TGTGCCAGCAGCAACAGACTAGCCGGCACCGGGGAGCTGTTTTTT.

The V and J genes are TRBV18 and TRBJ2-3; the D call may be TRBD1 or TRBD2 (6 bases each). Germline CDR1 and CDR2: KGHSH and LQKENI. This CDR3 has 15 amino acids. V lost 3 bases and J 4 bases, leaving 14 bases between the germline ends. This chain's CDR3 is CASSPLQGGADTQYF. The CDR3 DNA follows: TGTGCCAGCTCACCCTTACAGGGCGGGGCAGATACGCAGTATTTT.

The rearrangement uses TRBV13 and TRBJ2-7, with D perhaps TRBD1 (6 bases). Germline-derived CDR1 and CDR2 are PRHDT and FYEKMQ (reference sequence). The CDR3 spans 14 residues. With 2 bases removed from V and 2 bases from J, the gap between germline ends came to 10 bases. The CDR3 DNA follows: TGTGCCAGCAGCTTACGAAACAGGGCCTACGAGCAGTACTTC. This gives the protein CASSLRNRAYEQYF.

This clonotype was observed at least ten times. As DNA, the CDR3 is TGTGCCAGCAGCCCGACTAGCGGGGGCTCCTACAATGAGCAGTTCTTC. Translated, it gives CASSPTSGGSYNEQFF. The chain has TRBV7-3 and TRBJ2-1, with 12 bases that match TRBD2. This CDR3 is 16 amino acids long. The germline gives CDR1 SGHTA, CDR2 FQGTGA. Germline trimming cut 5 bases from V and 0 bases from J; bases unmatched to any gene: 2.

The chain uses TRBV29-1 and TRBJ1-2; maybe TRBD1 (5 bases). V was shortened by 6 bases and J by 0 bases, with 17 bases between the two germline ends. Germline values: CDR1 SQVTM, CDR2 ANQGSEA. The CDR3 extends over 15 amino acids. CDR3 in amino acids: CSVPGPDIPNYGYTF. The CDR3 DNA reads as TGCAGCGTCCCCGGCCCGGACATCCCTAACTATGGCTACACCTTC.

This clonotype was counted many times. The J gene is TRBJ2-1, the V gene TRBV7-2; 11 bases are shared with TRBD2. The CDR3 extends over 16 amino acids. Trimming at V came to 2 bases and at J to 4 bases, leaving 4 bases not matched to a gene. Germline lookup yields CDR1 SGHTA and CDR2 FQGNSA. The CDR3 DNA follows: TGTGCCAGCAGCTTATCCCGGACTAGCGGGTACAATGAGCAGTTCTTC. Its translation: CASSLSRTSGYNEQFF. Full variable domain (outside the CDR3, taken from reference TRBV7-2 and TRBJ2-1): GAGVSQSPSNKVTEKGKDVELRCDPISGHTALYWYRQSLGQGLEFLIYFQGNSAPDKSGLPSDRFSAERTGGSVSTLTIQRTQQEDSAVYLCASSLSRTSGYNEQFFGPGTRLTVL.

At least ten counts were recorded for this clonotype. The rearrangement joins TRBV28 to TRBJ2-7; TRBD1 agrees at 7 bases. V shed 6 bases, J shed 5 bases, and the junction held 7 bases outside the gene matches. Germline V CDR1 and CDR2: MDHEN, SYDVKM. The CDR3 contains 13 residues. The CDR3 protein is CASSPQGIDEQYF. CDR3 coding DNA: TGTGCCAGCAGCCCACAGGGGATCGACGAGCAGTACTTC.